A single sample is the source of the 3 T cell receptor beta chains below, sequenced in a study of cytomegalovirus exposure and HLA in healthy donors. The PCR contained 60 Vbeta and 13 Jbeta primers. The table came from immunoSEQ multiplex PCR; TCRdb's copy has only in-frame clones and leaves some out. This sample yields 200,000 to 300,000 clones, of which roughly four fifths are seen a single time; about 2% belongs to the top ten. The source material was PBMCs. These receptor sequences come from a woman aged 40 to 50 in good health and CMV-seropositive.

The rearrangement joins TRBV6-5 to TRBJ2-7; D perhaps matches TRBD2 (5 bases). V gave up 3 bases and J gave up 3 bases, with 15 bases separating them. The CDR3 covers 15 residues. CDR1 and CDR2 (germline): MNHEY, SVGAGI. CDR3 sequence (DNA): TGTGCCAGCAGTTATTTGTTACGGGGAAGCTACGAGCAGTACTTC. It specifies CASSYLLRGSYEQYF.

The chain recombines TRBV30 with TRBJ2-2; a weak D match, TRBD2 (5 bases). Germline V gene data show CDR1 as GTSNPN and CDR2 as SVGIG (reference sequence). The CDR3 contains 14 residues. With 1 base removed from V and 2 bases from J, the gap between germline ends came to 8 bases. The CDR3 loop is CAWSAGLNTGELFF. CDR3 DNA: TGTGCCTGGAGTGCCGGACTTAACACCGGGGAGCTGTTTTTT. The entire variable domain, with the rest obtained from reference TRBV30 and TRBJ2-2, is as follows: SQTIHQWPATLVQPVGSPLSLECTVEGTSNPNLYWYRQAAGRGLQLLFYSVGIGQISSEVPQNLSASRPQDRQFILSSKKLLLSDSGFYLCAWSAGLNTGELFFGEGSRLTVL.

CDR3: CASSLRSSYEQYF. The CDR3 coding sequence is TGTGCCAGCAGTTTGAGATCCTCCTACGAGCAGTACTTC. The rearrangement joins TRBV6-5 to TRBJ2-5; no reliable D call. TRBJ2-7 matches the DNA end more closely, so the J call is doubtful. Germline V lookup: CDR1 MNHEY, CDR2 SVGAGI. The CDR3 is 13 amino acids.